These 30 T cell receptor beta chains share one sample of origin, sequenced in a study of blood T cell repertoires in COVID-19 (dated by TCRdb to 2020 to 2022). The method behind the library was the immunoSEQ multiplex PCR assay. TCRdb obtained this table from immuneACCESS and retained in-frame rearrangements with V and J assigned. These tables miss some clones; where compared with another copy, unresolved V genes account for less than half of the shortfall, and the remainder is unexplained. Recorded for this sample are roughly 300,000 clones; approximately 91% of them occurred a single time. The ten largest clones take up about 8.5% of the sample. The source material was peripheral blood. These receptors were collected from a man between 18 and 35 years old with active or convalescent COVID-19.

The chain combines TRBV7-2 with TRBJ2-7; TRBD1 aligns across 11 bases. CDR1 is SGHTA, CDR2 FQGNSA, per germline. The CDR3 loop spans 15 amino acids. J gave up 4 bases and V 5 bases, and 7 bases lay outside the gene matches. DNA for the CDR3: TGTGCCAGCAGCAAGTGGGGACAGGGGGGTTACGAGCAGTACTTC. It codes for CASSKWGQGGYEQYF.

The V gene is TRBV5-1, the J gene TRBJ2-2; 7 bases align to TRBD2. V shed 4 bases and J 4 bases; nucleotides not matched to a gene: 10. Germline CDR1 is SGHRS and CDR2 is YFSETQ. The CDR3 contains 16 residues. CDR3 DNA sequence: TGCGCCAGCAGCACTATATCTAGCGGCACCACCGGGGAGCTGTTTTTT. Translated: CASSTISSGTTGELFF. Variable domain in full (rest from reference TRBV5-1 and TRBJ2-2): KAGVTQTPRYLIKTRGQQVTLSCSPISGHRSVSWYQQTPGQGLQFLFEYFSETQRNKGNFPGRFSGRQFSNSRSEMNVSTLELGDSALYLCASSTISSGTTGELFFGEGSRLTVL.

The CDR3 protein is CASSSTSGGGEQYF. CDR3 bases: TGTGCCAGCAGCTCCACTAGCGGGGGAGGGGAGCAGTACTTC. J is TRBJ2-7 and V is TRBV7-6; 11 nucleotides agree with TRBD2. Germline V gene lookup returns CDR1 SGHVS and CDR2 FNYEAQ. V lost 4 bases to trimming and J lost 7 bases; unmatched junction nucleotides: 6. The CDR3 has 14 amino acids.

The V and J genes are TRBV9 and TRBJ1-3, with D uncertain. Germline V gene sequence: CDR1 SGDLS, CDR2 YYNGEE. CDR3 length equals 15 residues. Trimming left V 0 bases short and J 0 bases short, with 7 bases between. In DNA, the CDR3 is TGTGCCAGCAGCGTAGCGGGGAGCTCTGGAAACACCATATATTTT. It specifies CASSVAGSSGNTIYF. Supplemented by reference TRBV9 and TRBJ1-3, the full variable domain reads DSGVTQTPKHLITATGQRVTLRCSPRSGDLSVYWYQQSLDQGLQFLIQYYNGEERAKGNILERFSAQQFPDLHSELNLSSLELGDSALYFCASSVAGSSGNTIYFGEGSWLTVV.

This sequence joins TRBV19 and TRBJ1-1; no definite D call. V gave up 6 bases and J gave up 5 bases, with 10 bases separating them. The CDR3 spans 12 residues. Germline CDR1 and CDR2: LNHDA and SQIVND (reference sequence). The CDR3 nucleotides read TGTGCCAGTAGAGGCGGGAGTACTGAAGCTTTCTTT. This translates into CASRGGSTEAFF.

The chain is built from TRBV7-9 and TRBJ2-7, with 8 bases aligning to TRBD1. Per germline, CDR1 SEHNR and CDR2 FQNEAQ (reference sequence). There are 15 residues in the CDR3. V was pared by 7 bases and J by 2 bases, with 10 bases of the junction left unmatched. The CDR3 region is CASNSPGQGAYEQYF. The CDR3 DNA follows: TGTGCCAGCAACTCCCCCGGACAGGGTGCCTACGAGCAGTACTTC. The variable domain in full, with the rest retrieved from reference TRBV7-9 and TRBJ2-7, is DTGVSQNPRHKITKRGQNVTFRCDPISEHNRLYWYRQTLGQGPEFLTYFQNEAQLEKSRLLSDRFSAERPKGSFSTLEIQRTEQGDSAMYLCASNSPGQGAYEQYFGPGTRLTVT.

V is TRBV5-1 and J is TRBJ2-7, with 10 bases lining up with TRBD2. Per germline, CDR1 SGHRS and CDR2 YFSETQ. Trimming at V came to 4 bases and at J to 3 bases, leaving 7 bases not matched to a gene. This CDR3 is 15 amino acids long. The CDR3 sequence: CASSRAGTSVYEQYF. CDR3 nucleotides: TGCGCCAGCAGCCGAGCCGGGACTAGCGTCTACGAGCAGTACTTC.

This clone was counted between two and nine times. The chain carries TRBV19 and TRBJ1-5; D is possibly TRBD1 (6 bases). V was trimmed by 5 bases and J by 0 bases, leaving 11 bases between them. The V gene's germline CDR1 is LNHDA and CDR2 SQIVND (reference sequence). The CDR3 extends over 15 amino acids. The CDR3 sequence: CASSHTGYSNQPQHF. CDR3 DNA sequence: TGTGCCAGTAGTCACACAGGGTATAGCAATCAGCCCCAGCATTTT.

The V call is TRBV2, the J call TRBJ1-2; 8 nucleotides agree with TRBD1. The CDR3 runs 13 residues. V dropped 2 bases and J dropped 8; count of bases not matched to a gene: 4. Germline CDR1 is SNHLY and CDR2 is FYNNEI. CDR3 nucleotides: TGTGCCAGCAGTGAAATACCAGGGGGCGGCTACACCTTC. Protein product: CASSEIPGGGYTF.

In DNA form, the CDR3 reads TGCGCCAGCAGCTTATCCAGTTTTAGCACAGATACGCAGTATTTT. Its translation is CASSLSSFSTDTQYF. This chain links TRBV5-1 with TRBJ2-3; D not resolved. Germline assignment: CDR1 SGHRS and CDR2 YFSETQ. The ends were cut back, 2 bases at V and 0 bases at J, with 10 bases in the middle. The CDR3 loop spans 15 amino acids.

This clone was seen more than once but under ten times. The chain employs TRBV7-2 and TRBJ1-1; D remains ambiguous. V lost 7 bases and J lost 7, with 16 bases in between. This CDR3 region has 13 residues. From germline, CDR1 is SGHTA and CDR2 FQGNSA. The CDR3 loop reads CASTSIRGREAFF. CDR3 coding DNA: TGTGCCAGCACCTCGATTCGAGGGCGTGAAGCTTTCTTT.

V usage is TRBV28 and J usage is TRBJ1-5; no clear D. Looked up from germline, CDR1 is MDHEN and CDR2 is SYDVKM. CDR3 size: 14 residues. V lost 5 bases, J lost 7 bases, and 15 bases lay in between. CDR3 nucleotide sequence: TGTGCCAGCAGTCTCCTTGCGGGGATACAGCCCCAGCATTTT. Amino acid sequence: CASSLLAGIQPQHF. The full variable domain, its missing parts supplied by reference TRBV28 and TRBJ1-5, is DVKVTQSSRYLVKRTGEKVFLECVQDMDHENMFWYRQDPGLGLRLIYFSYDVKMKEKGDIPEGYSVSREKKERFSLILESASTNQTSMYLCASSLLAGIQPQHFGDGTRLSIL.

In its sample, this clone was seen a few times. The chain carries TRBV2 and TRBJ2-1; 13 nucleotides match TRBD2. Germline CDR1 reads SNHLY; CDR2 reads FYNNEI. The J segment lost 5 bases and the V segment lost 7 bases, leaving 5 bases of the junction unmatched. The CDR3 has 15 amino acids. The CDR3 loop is CASKRGTSGNNEQFF. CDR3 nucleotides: TGTGCCAGCAAAAGAGGGACTAGCGGGAACAATGAGCAGTTCTTC.

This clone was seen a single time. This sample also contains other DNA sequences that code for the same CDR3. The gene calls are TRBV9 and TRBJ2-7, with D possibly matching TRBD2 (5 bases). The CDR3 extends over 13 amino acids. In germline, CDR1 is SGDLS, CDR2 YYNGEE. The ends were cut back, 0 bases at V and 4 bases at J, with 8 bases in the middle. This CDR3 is CASSVGGSYEQYF. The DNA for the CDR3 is TGTGCCAGCAGCGTAGGAGGGTCGTACGAGCAGTACTTC.

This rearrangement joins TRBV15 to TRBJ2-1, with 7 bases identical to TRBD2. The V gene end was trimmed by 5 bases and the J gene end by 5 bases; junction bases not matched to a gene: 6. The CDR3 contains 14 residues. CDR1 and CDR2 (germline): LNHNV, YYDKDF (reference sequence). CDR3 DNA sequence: TGTGCCACCAGCCGCAGCGGGGCTGACAATGAGCAGTTCTTC. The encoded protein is CATSRSGADNEQFF.

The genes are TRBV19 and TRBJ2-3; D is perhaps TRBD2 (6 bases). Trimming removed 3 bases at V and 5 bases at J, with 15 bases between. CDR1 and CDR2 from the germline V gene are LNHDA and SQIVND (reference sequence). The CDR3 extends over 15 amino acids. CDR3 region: CASSIGGAGGDTQYF. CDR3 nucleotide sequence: TGTGCCAGTAGTATTGGCGGGGCTGGCGGAGATACGCAGTATTTT.

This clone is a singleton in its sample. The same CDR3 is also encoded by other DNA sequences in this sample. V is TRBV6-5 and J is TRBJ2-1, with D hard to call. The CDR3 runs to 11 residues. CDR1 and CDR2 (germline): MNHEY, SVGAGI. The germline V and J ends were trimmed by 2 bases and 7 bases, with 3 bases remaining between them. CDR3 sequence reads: CASSYRNEQFF. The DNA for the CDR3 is TGTGCCAGCAGTTACCGGAATGAGCAGTTCTTC.

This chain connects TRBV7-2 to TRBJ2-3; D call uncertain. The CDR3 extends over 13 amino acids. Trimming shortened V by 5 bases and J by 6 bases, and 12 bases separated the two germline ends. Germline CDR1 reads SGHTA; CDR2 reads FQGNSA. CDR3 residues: CASSNPGRDTQYF. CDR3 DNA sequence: TGTGCCAGCAGCAATCCAGGTCGGGATACGCAGTATTTT.

Here the CDR3 DNA reads TGTGCCAGCAGCTCCGGACTAGCGGGGGCCTCGGGCGGGGAGCTGTTTTTT. Translating gives CASSSGLAGASGGELFF. The chain couples TRBV13 to TRBJ2-2, with 13 bases aligning to TRBD2. Losses at the gene ends were 4 bases for V and 7 bases for J; bases not matched to a gene: 9. Germline loops: CDR1 PRHDT, CDR2 FYEKMQ (reference sequence). The CDR3 totals 17 residues.

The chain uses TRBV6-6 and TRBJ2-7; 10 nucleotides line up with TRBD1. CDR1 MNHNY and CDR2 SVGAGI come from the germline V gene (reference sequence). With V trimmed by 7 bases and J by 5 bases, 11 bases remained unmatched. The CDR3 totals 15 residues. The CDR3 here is CASTDTGTGAHEQYF. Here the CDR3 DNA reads TGTGCCAGCACCGACACCGGGACAGGGGCCCACGAGCAGTACTTC.

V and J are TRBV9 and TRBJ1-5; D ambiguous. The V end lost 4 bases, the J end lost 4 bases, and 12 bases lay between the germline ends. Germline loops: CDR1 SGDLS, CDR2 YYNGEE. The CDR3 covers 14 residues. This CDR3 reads CASSPSGGNQPQHF. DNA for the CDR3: TGTGCCAGCAGCCCCTCGGGAGGAAATCAGCCCCAGCATTTT.

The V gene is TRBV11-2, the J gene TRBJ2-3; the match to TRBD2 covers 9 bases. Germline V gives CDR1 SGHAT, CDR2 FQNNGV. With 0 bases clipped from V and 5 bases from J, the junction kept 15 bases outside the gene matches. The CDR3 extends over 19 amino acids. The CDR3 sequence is CASSLELGGGGAMGDTQYF. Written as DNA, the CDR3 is TGTGCCAGCAGCTTAGAGCTGGGCGGCGGGGGGGCGATGGGAGATACGCAGTATTTT.

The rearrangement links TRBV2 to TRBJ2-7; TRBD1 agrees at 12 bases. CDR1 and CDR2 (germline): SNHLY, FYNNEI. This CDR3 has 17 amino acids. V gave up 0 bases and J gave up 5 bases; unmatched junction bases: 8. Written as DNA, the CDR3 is TGTGCCAGCAGTGAAGCCGGGACAGGGGGCGTAAAGGACGAGCAGTACTTC. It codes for CASSEAGTGGVKDEQYF.

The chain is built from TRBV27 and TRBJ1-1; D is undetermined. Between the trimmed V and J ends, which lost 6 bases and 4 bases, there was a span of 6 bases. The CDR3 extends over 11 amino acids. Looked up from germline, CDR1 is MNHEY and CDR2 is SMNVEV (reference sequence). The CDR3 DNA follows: TGTGCCAGCAGACGGGGCACTGAAGCTTTCTTT. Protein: CASRRGTEAFF.

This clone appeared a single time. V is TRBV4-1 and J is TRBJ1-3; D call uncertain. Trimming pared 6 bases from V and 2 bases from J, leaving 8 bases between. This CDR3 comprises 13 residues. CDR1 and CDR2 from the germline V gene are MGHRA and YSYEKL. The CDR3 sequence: CASRQNAGNTIYF. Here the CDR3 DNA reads TGCGCCAGCAGACAGAACGCTGGAAACACCATATATTTT.

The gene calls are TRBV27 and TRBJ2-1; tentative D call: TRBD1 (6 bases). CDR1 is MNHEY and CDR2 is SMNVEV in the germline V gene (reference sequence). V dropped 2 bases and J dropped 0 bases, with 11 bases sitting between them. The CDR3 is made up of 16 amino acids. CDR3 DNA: TGTGCCAGCAGTTTAGATCAGGGGAGCTCCTACAATGAGCAGTTCTTC. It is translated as CASSLDQGSSYNEQFF.

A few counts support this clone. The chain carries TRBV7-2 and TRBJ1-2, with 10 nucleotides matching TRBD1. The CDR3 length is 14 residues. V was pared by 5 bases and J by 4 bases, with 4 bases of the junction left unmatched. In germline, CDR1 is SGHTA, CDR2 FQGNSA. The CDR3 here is CASSTTGGGYGYTF. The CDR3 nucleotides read TGTGCCAGCAGCACGACAGGGGGCGGCTATGGCTACACCTTC. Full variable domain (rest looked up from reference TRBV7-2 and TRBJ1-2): GAGVSQSPSNKVTEKGKDVELRCDPISGHTALYWYRQSLGQGLEFLIYFQGNSAPDKSGLPSDRFSAERTGGSVSTLTIQRTQQEDSAVYLCASSTTGGGYGYTFGSGTRLTVV.

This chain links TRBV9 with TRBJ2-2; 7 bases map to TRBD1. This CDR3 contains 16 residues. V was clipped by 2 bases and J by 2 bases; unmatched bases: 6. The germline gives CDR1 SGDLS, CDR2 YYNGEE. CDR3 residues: CASSVEGTVNTGELFF. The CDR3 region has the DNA TGTGCCAGCAGCGTGGAAGGGACAGTAAACACCGGGGAGCTGTTTTTT.

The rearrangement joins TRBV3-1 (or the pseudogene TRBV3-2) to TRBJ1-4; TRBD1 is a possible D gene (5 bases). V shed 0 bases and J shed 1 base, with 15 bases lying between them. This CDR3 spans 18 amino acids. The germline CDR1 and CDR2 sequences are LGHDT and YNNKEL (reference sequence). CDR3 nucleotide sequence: TGTGCCAGCAGCCAAGAAAAGCAGGCGGGGCTAACTAATGAAAAACTGTTTTTT. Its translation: CASSQEKQAGLTNEKLFF.

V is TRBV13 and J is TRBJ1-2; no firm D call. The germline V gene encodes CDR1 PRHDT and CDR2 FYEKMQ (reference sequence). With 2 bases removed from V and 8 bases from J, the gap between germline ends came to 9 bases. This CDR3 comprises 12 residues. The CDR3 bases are TGTGCCAGCAGCTTACCGGGTCGAGGCTACACCTTC. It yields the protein CASSLPGRGYTF.